This T cell receptor (beta chain) was retrieved from a study of T cells in Graves' hyperthyroidism and ophthalmopathy. Findings of the study overall: Stable hyperthyroidism was told apart from ophthalmopathy by a model built on 13 V-J features.

This clonotype was seen ten or more times. Its antigen is unidentified. In germline, CDR1 is MGHRA, CDR2 YSYEKL. V was clipped by 0 bases and J by 6 bases; unmatched bases: 11. The length of the CDR3 is 17 residues. Each diagnosis was grounded in clinical symptoms, serum thyroxine and TRAb, thyroid ultrasound, and orbital computed tomography. The TCR beta CDR3 regions underwent amplification using RNA transcripts as the source. An initial round of RT-PCR targeting the TCR CDR3 relied on the HTBI primer set. MiXCR, run by TCRdb on the multiplex PCR reads, gives a single entry per CDR3 protein. The sample lists roughly 350,000 distinct CDR3 sequences, approximately 14% occurring once.

The specimen was blood. The sequence was obtained from a woman in her 30s with Graves' ophthalmopathy. The gene calls are TRBV4-1 and TRBJ2-5, with 9 bases that match TRBD2. The CDR3 loop reads CASSQDRAGGPKKTQYF. CDR3 bases: TGCGCCAGCAGCCAAGATCGAGCGGGGGGACCCAAGAAGACCCAGTACTTC.